The present T cell receptor (beta chain) was sequenced within a study of beta chain features in type 1 diabetes. General study results and limits: TCRB CDR3s were moderately but significantly shorter in Type 1 diabetes patients in all four CD4+ subsets.

A word on this clone: What it binds is not known.

Trimming removed 6 bases from V and 4 bases from J, with 16 bases in between. The CDR3 length is 15 residues. Per germline, CDR1 KGHSH and CDR2 LQKENI. The investigators reverse transcribed all of the isolated RNA, so they sequenced expressed TCRB transcripts. Profiling relied on immunoSEQ multiplex PCR, and the TCRdb table lists in-frame clones only, not all of them. Among 600,000 to 700,000 clones, roughly 12% were seen once, and the ten largest hold 0.095% to 0.15%. V usage is TRBV18 and J usage is TRBJ2-4; no clear D. The sample taken for sequencing was naive CD4+ T cells from blood. The receptor comes from a young man with type 1 diabetes. CDR3 sequence: CASSPMLGAKNIQYF. The CDR3 nucleotides read TGTGCCAGCTCCCCTATGCTAGGCGCTAAAAACATTCAGTACTTC.